This T cell receptor beta chain appears in the sequencing data of a study of T cell responses to AZD1222 COVID-19 vaccine. General observations from the study: Baseline seropositivity occurred in only 5 to 7 AZD1222 recipients.

Here immunoSEQ multiplex PCR was the method, and the copy in TCRdb shows in-frame clones only, minus some. The sample comprises 150,000 or so clones, nearly 95% of which are singletons, and roughly 3.5% rests with the top ten. Details on this clone: No antigen is known for it.

The sequencing used peripheral blood, collected 28 days after the second AZD1222 dose. This sequence was found in an adult who received the AZD1222 COVID-19 vaccine.

The CDR3 DNA is TGCGCCAGCAGCCTAAAGGGTCCAGGACAGGTCAACACCGGGGAGCTGTTTTTT. It translates to CASSLKGPGQVNTGELFF. V gene TRBV4-1 combines with J gene TRBJ2-2, with TRBD1 matching over 7 bases. Trimming removed 4 bases from V and 2 bases from J; junction bases left unmatched: 13. Germline CDR1 and CDR2: MGHRA and YSYEKL. CDR3 size: 18 residues.